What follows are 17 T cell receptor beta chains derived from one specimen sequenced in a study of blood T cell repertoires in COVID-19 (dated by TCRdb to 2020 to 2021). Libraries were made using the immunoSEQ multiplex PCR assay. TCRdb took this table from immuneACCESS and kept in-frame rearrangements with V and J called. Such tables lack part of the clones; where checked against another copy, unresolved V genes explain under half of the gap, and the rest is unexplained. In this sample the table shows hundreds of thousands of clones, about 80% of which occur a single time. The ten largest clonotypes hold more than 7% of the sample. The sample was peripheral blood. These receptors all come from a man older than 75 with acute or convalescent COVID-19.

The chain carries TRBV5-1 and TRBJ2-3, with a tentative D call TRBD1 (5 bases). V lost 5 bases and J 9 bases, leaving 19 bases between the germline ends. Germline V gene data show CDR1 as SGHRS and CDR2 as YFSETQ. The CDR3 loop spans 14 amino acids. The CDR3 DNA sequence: TGCGCCAGCAGAAGTAGGCAGGGTGGTGGAACGCAGTATTTT. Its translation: CASRSRQGGGTQYF.

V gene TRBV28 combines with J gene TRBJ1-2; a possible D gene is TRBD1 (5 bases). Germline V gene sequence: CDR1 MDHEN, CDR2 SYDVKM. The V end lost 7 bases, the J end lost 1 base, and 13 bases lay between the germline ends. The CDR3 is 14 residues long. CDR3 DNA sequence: TGTGCCAGCAATGACAGAAGTATTAACTATGGCTACACCTTC. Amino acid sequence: CASNDRSINYGYTF.

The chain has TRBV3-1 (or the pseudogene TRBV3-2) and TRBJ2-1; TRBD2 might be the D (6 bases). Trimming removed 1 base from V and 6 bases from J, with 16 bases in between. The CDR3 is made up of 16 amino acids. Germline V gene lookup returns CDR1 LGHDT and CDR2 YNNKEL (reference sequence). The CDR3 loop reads CASSQVGGPAFNEQFF. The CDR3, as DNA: TGTGCCAGCAGCCAAGTCGGGGGACCCGCCTTCAATGAGCAGTTCTTC.

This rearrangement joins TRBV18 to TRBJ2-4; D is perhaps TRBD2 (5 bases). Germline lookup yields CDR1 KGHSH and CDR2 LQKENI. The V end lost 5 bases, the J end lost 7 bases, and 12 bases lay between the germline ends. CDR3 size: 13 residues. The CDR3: CASSNLEANIQYF. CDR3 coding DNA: TGTGCCAGCTCAAACCTGGAGGCCAACATTCAGTACTTC.

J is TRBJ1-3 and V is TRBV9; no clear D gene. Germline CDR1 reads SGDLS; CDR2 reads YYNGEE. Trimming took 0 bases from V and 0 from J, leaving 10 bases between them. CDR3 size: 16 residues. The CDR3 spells CASSVANTASGNTIYF. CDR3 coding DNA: TGTGCCAGCAGCGTAGCTAATACAGCCTCTGGAAACACCATATATTTT.

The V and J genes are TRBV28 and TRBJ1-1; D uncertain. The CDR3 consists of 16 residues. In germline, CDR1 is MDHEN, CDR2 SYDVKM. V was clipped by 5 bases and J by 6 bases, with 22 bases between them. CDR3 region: CASSILSGRRGAEAFF. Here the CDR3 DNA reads TGTGCCAGCAGTATTCTATCGGGAAGGCGCGGAGCTGAAGCTTTCTTT.

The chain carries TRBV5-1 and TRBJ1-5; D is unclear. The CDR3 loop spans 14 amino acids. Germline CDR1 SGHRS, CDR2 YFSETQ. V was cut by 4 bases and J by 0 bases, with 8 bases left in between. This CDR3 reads CASSPAGSNQPQHF. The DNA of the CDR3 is TGCGCCAGCAGCCCCGCCGGTAGCAATCAGCCCCAGCATTTT.

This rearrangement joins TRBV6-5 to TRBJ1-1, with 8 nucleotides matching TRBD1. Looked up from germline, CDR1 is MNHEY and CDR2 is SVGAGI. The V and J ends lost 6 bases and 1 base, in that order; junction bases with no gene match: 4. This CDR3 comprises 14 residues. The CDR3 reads CASSRQGRNTEAFF. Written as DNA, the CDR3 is TGTGCCAGCAGCCGACAGGGGAGGAACACTGAAGCTTTCTTT.

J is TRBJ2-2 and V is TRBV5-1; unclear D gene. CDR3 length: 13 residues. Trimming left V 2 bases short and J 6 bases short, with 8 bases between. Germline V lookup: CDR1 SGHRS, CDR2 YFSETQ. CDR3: CASSFTSAGELFF. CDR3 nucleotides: TGCGCCAGCAGCTTTACATCCGCCGGGGAGCTGTTTTTT.

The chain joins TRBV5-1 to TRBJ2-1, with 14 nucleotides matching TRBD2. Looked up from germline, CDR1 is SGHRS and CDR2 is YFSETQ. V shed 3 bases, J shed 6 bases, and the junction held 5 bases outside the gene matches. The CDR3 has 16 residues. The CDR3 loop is CASSYLGTSGSNEQFF. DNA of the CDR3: TGCGCCAGCAGCTACCTCGGGACTAGCGGGAGCAATGAGCAGTTCTTC.

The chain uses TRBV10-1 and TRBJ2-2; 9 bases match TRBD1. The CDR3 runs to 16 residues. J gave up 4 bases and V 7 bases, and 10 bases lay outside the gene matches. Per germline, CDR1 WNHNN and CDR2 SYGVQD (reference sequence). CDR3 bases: TGCGCCAGCACGGAGTCCGGGACAGGGCGCACCGGGGAGCTGTTTTTT. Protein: CASTESGTGRTGELFF.

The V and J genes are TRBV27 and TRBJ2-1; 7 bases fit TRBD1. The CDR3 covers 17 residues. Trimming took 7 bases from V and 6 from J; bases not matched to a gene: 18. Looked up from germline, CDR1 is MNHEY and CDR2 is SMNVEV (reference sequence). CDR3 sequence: CASTPDRAPLSRNEQFF. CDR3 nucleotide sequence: TGTGCCAGCACCCCCGACAGGGCCCCATTATCCCGCAATGAGCAGTTCTTC.

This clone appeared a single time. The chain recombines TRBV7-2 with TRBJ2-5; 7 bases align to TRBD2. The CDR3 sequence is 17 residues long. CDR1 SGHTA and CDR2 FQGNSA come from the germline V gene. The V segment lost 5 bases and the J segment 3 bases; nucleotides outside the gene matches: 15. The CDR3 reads CASSPSRAGRYEETQYF. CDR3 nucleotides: TGTGCCAGCAGCCCCTCAAGAGCGGGAAGGTATGAAGAGACCCAGTACTTC. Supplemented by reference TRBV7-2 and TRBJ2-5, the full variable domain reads GAGVSQSPSNKVTEKGKDVELRCDPISGHTALYWYRQSLGQGLEFLIYFQGNSAPDKSGLPSDRFSAERTGGSVSTLTIQRTQQEDSAVYLCASSPSRAGRYEETQYFGPGTRLLVL.

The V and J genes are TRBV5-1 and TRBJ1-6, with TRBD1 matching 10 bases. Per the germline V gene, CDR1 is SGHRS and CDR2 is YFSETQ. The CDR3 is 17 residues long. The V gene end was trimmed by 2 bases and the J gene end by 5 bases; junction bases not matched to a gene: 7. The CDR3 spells CASSFTWTGGNNSPLHF. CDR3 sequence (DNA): TGCGCCAGCAGCTTTACTTGGACAGGGGGAAATAATTCACCCCTCCACTTT.

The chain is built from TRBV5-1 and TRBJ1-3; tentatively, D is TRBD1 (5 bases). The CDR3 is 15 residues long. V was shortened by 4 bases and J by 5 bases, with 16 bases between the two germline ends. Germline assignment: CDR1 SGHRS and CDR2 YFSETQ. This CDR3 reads CASSPAPGVRNTIYF. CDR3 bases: TGCGCCAGCAGCCCGGCCCCGGGGGTGCGAAACACCATATATTTT.

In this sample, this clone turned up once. CDR3 nucleotide sequence: TGTGCCAGCAGCTGGGACAGGGGGCATAACACCGGGGAGCTGTTTTTT. Its translation: CASSWDRGHNTGELFF. The chain combines TRBV7-6 with TRBJ2-2, with 12 positions matching TRBD1. The CDR3 covers 16 residues. J was trimmed by 2 bases and V by 4 bases; bases with no gene match: 2. Germline-derived CDR1 and CDR2 are SGHVS and FNYEAQ. Supplemented by reference TRBV7-6 and TRBJ2-2, the full variable domain reads GAGVSQSPRYKVTKRGQDVALRCDPISGHVSLYWYRQALGQGPEFLTYFNYEAQQDKSGLPNDRFSAERPEGSISTLTIQRTEQRDSAMYRCASSWDRGHNTGELFFGEGSRLTVL.

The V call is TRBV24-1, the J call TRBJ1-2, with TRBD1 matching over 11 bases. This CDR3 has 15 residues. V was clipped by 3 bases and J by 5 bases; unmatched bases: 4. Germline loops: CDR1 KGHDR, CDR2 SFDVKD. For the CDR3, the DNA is TGTGCCACCAGTGATCGGGACAGGGGGGAGTATGGCTACACCTTC. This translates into CATSDRDRGEYGYTF.